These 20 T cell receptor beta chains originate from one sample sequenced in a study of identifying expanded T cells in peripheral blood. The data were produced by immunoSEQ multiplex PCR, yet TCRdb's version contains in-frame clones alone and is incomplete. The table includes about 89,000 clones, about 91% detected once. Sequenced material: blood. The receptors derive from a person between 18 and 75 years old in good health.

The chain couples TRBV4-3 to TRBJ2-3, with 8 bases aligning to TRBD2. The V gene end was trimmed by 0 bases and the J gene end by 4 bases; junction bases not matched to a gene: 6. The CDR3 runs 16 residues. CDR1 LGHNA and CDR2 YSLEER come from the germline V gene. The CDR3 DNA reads TGCGCCAGCAGCCAAGAGGGGAGCGGGAGTGCAGATACGCAGTATTTT. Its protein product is CASSQEGSGSADTQYF.

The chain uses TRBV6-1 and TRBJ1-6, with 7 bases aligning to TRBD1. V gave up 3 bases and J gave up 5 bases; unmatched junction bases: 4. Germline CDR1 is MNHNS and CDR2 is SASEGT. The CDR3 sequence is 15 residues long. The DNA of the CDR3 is TGTGCCAGCAGTGATGAGGGGGCTAATAATTCACCCCTCCACTTT. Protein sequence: CASSDEGANNSPLHF.

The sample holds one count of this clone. CDR3 residues: CASSQAPNLRGNQPQHF. The CDR3 DNA follows: TGTGCCAGCAGCCAAGCTCCTAATCTTAGGGGCAATCAGCCCCAGCATTTT. V is TRBV4-2 and J is TRBJ1-5; D gene uncertain. This CDR3 is built from 17 residues. V lost 1 base and J lost 2, with 15 bases in between. Germline V gives CDR1 LGHNA, CDR2 YNFKEQ.

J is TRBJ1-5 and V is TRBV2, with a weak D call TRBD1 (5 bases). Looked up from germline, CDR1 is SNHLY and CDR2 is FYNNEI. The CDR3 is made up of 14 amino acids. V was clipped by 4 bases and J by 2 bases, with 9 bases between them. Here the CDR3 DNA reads TGTGCCAGCAGTGCAGGGTATGGCAATCAGCCCCAGCATTTT. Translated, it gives CASSAGYGNQPQHF.

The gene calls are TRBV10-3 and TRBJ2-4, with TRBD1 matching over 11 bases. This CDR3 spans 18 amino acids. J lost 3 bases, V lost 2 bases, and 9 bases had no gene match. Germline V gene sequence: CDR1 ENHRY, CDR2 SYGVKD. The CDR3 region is CAISERDRGSWDKNIQYF. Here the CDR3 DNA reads TGTGCCATCAGTGAGAGGGACAGGGGGAGTTGGGACAAAAACATTCAGTACTTC.

The CDR3 sequence: CASSPLDRPNTEAFF. In nucleotides, the CDR3 is TGTGCCAGTAGTCCTCTCGACAGACCGAACACTGAAGCTTTCTTT. The chain combines TRBV19 with TRBJ1-1; perhaps TRBD1 as D (5 bases). Trimming stripped 5 bases from V and 1 base from J, with 14 bases between. There are 15 residues in the CDR3. Germline V gene lookup returns CDR1 LNHDA and CDR2 SQIVND (reference sequence).

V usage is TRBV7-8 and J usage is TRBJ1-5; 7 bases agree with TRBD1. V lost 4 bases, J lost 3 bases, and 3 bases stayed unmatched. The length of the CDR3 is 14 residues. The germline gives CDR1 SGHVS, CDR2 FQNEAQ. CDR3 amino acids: CASSSGTDNQPQHF. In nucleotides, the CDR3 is TGTGCCAGCAGCTCTGGGACAGACAATCAGCCCCAGCATTTT.

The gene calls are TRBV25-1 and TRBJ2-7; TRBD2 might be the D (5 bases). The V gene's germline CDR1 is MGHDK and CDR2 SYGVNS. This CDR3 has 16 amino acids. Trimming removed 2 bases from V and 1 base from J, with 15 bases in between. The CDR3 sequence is CASSELDRPGSYEQYF. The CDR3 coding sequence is TGTGCCAGCAGTGAACTCGACCGACCGGGGTCCTACGAGCAGTACTTC.

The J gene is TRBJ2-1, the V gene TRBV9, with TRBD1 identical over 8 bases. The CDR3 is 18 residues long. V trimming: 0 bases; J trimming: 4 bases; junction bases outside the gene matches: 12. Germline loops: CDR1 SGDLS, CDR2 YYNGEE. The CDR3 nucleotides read TGTGCCAGCAGCGTAGTCCCGAGCCCCGGGACAGGATACAATGAGCAGTTCTTC. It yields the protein CASSVVPSPGTGYNEQFF.

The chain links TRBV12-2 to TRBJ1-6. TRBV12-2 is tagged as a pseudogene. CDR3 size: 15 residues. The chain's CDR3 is CASRLWGSYNSPLHF. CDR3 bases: TGTGCAAGTCGCTTATGGGGATCCTATAATTCACCCCTCCACTTT.

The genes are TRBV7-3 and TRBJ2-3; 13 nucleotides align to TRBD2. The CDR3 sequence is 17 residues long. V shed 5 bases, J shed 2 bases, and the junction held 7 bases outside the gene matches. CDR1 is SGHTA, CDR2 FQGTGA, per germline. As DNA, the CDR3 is TGTGCCAGCAGCCTACTAGCGGGGGGGCCCCACACAGATACGCAGTATTTT. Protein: CASSLLAGGPHTDTQYF.

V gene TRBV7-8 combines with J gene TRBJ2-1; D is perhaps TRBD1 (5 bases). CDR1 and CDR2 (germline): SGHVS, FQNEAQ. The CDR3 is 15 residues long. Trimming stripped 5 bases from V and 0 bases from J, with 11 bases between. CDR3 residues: CASSRWGSSYNEQFF. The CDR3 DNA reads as TGTGCCAGCAGCCGATGGGGCAGCTCCTACAATGAGCAGTTCTTC.

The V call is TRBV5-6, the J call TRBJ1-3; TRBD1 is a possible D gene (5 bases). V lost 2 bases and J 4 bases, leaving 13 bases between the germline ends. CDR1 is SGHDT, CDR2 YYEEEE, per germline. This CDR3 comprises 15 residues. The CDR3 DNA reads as TGTGCCAGCAGCTTAGGAGGGGCAGGAGGAAACACCATATATTTT. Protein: CASSLGGAGGNTIYF.

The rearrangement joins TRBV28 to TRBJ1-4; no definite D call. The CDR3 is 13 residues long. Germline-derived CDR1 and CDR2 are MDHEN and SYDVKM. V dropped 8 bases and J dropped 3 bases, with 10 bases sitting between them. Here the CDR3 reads CASGLGSNEKLFF. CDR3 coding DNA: TGTGCCAGCGGTCTCGGATCTAATGAAAAACTGTTTTTT.

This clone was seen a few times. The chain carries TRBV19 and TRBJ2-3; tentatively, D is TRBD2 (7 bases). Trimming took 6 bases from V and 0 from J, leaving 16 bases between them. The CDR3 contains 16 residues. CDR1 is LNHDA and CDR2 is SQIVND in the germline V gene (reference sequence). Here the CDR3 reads CASSGEGVPSTDTQYF. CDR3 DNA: TGTGCCAGTAGCGGGGAGGGGGTCCCTAGCACAGATACGCAGTATTTT.

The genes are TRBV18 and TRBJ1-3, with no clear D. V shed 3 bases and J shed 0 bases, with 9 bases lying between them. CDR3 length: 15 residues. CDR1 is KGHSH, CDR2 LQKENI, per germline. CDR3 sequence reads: CASSPDRRSGNTIYF. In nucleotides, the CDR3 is TGTGCCAGCTCACCCGACCGACGCTCTGGAAACACCATATATTTT.

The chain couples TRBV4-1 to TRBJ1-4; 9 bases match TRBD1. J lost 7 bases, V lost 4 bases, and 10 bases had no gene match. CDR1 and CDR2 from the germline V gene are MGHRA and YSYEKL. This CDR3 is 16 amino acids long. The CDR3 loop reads CASSRSTGGGTEKLFF. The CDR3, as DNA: TGCGCCAGCAGCCGCTCAACAGGGGGCGGGACTGAAAAACTGTTTTTT.

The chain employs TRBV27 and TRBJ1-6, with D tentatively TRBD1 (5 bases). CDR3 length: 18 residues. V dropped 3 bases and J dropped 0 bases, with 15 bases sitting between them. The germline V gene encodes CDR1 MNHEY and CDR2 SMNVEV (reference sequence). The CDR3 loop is CASSFLRGQSSYNSPLHF. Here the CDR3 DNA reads TGTGCCAGCAGTTTCCTTCGGGGCCAAAGCTCCTATAATTCACCCCTCCACTTT.

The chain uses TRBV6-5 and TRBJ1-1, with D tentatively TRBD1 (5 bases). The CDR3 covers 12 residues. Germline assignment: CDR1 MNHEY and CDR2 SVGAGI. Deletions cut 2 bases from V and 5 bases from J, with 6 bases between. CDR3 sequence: CASSYGGTEAFF. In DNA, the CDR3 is TGTGCCAGCAGTTACGGGGGAACTGAAGCTTTCTTT.

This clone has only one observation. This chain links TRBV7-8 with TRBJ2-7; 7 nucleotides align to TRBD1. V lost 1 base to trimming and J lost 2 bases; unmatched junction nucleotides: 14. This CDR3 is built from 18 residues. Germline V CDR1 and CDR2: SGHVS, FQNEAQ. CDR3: CASSLGEGASWVTYEQYF. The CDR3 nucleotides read TGTGCCAGCAGCTTAGGCGAGGGGGCTAGCTGGGTTACCTACGAGCAGTACTTC.